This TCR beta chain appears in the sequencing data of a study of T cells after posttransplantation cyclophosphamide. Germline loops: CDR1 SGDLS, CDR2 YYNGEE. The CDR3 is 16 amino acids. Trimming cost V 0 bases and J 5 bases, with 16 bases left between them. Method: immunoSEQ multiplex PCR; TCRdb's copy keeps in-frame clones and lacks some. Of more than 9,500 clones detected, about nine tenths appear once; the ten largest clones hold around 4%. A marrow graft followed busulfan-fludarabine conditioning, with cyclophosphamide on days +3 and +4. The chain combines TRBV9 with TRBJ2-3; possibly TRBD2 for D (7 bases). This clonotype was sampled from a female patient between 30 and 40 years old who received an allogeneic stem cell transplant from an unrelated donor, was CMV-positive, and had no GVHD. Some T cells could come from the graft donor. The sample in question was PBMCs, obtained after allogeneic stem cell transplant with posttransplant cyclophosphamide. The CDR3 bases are TGTGCCAGCAGCGTAGGGGGGGGCAGTATTAAAGATACGCAGTATTTT. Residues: CASSVGGGSIKDTQYF.